This entry describes one TCR beta chain. These data belong to a study of T cell changes during pregnancy in multiple sclerosis. The repertoire was sequenced with immunoSEQ multiplex PCR; TCRdb's copy has only in-frame clones and lacks some. The sample has some 70,000 clones, 75% to 95% seen once. The CDR3 loop spans 17 amino acids. The V gene end was trimmed by 4 bases and the J gene end by 5 bases; junction bases not matched to a gene: 9. CDR1 MDHEN and CDR2 SYDVKM come from the germline V gene. The TCR originated in a female donor with multiple sclerosis, enrolled in a pregnancy study. Sequences were derived from peripheral blood, sampled in the first trimester of pregnancy. The chain recombines TRBV28 with TRBJ1-3, with 12 bases matching TRBD1. The CDR3 DNA sequence: TGTGCCAGCAGTTCCCCCGGGACAGGGGGCTTGAGAAACACCATATATTTT. Translating it yields CASSSPGTGGLRNTIYF.